The clone carrying this T cell receptor (beta chain) was counted at least ten times. The record originates from a study of Graves' ophthalmopathy and Graves' hyperthyroidism. Investigators amplified TCR beta CDR3 regions from RNA transcripts. The first-round RT-PCR employed HTBI primers together with the Qiagen OneStep RT-PCR kit. A multiplex PCR was then performed as the second round. TCRdb passed the multiplex PCR reads through MiXCR, listing each CDR3 protein once. The sample consists of approximately 480,000 distinct CDR3 sequences, about an eighth of them appearing once. The clonotype was recovered from a woman in her twenties or thirties with Graves' ophthalmopathy. Input material: blood.

CDR3 loop: CSAQGLAEFYEQYF. The CDR3, as DNA: TGCAGTGCGCAGGGACTAGCGGAGTTCTACGAGCAGTACTTC. This chain connects TRBV20-1 to TRBJ2-7, with 11 bases matching TRBD2. J was trimmed by 3 bases and V by 6 bases; bases with no gene match: 7. This CDR3 is 14 amino acids long. Germline V gene sequence: CDR1 DFQATT, CDR2 SNEGSKA (reference sequence).